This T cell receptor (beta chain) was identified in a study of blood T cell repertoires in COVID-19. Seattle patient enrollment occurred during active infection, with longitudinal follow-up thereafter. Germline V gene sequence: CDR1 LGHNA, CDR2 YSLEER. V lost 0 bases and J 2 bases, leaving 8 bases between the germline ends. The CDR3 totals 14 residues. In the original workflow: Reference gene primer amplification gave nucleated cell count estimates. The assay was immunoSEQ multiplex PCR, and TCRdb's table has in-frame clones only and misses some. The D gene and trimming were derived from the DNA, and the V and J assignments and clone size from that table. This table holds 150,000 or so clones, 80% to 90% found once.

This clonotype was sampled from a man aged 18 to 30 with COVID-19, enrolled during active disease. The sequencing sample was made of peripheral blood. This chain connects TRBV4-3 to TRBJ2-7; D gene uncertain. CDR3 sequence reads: CASSQDINTYEQYF. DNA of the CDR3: TGCGCCAGCAGCCAAGACATTAACACCTACGAGCAGTACTTC.